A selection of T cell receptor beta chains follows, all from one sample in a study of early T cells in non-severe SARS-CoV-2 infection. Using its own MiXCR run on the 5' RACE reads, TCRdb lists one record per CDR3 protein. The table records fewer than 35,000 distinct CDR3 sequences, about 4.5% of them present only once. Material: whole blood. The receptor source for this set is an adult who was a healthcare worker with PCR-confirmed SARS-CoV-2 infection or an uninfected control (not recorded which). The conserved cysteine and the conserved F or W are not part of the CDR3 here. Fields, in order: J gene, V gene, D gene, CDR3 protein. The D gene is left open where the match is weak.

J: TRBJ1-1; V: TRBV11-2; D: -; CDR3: ASSLRAGKTEAF
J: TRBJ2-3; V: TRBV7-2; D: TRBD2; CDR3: ASSFSGSSADTQY
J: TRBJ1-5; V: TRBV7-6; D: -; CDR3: ASSTETGFNQPQH
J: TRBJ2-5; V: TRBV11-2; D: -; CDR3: ASSLDPGATQY
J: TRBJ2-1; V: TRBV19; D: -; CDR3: ASSIGRLVDEQF
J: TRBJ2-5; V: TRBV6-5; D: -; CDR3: ASSSRRDNQETQY
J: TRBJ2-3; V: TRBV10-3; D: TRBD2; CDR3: AISRRTSGLSTDTQY
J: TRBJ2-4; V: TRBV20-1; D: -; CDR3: SARDLAKNIQY
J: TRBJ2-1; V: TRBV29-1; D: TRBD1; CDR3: SVGVDRDNEQF
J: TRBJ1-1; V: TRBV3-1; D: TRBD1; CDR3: ASRNRGNTEAF
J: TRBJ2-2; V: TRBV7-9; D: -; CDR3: ASSYNTGELF
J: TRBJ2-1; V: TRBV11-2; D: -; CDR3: ASSLRGNYNEQF
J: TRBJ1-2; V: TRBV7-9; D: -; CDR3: ASSPSIDYGYT
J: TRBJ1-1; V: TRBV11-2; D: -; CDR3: ASSRASFNTEAF
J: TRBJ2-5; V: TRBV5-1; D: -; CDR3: ASSLSSTGSPFQETQY
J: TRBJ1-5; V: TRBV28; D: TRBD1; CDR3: ASREGQVNQPQH
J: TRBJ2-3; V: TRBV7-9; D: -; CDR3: ASSQTWADTQY
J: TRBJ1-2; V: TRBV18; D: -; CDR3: ASSPGQYNYGYT
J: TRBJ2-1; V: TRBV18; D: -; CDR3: ASSPPPDSSYNEQF
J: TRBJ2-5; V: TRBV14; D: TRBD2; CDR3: ASSQVGLAGGAQY
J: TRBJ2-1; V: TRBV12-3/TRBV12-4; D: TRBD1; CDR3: ASSGQEAYNEQF
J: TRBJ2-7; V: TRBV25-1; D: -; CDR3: ASIPPGDSPGEQY
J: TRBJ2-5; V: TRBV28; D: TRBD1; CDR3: ASSFRGQGDETQY
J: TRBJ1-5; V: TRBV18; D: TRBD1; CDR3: ASSLDRVVSNQPQH
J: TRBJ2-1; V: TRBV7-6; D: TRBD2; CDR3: ASSLARASGTKTRVWNEQF
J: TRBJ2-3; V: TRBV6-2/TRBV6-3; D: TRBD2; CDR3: ASSYSISEDESISGRGSDTQY
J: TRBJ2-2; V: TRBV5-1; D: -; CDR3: ASSLVWGSGGELF
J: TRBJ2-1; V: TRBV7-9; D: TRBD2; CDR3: ASSWTSGSSNEQF
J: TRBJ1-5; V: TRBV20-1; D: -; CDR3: SARHSGDQPQH
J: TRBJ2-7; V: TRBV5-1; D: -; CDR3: ASSQAPGLTYEQY
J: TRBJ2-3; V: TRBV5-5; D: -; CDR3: ASSLAADTQY
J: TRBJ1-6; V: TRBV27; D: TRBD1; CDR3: ASSSEYGTANSPLH
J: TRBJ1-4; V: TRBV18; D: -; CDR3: ASSPRETNEKLF
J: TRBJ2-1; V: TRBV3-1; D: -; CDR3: ASSPENTGTNQF
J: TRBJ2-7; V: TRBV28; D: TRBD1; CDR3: ASSPKPGQGTYEQY
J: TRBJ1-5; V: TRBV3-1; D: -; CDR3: ASSQAGGSNQPQH
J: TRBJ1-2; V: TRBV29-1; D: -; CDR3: SVEDPGNNGYT
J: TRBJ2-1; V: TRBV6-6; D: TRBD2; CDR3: ASSYRGRASGAYNEQF
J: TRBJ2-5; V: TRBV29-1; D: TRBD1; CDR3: SVRQGAQELAQY
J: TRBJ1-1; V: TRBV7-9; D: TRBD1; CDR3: ASSVGQVNTEAF
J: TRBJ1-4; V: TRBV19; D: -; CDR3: ASTAGLSEKLF
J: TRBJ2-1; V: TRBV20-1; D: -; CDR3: SARGALFGYNEQF
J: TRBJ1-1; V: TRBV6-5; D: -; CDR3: ASSYSAVNTEAF
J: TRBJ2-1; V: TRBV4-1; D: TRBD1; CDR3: ASSHDREKQF